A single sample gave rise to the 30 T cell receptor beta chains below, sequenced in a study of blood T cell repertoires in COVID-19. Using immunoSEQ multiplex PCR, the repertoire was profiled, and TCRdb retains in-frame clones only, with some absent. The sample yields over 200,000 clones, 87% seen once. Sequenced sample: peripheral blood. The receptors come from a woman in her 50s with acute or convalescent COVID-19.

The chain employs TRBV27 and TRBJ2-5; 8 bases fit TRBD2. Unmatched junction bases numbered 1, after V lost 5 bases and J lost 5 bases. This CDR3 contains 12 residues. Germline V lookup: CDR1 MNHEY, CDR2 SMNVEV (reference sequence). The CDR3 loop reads CASSTGGETQYF. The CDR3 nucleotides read TGTGCCAGCAGTACGGGAGGGGAGACCCAGTACTTC.

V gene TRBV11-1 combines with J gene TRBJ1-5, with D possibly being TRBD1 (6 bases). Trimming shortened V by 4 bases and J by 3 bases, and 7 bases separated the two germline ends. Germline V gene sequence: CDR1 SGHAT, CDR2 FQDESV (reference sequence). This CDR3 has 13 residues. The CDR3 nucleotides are TGTGCCAGCAGCTACAGGGACAATCAGCCCCAGCATTTT. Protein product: CASSYRDNQPQHF.

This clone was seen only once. The CDR3 protein is CASRGRNYGYTF. The CDR3 coding sequence is TGTGCCAGCCGTGGCAGGAACTATGGCTACACCTTC. J is TRBJ1-2 and V is TRBV14; no clear D. This CDR3 contains 12 residues. Germline CDR1 is SGHDN and CDR2 is FVKESK. V dropped 8 bases and J dropped 2 bases, with 9 bases sitting between them.

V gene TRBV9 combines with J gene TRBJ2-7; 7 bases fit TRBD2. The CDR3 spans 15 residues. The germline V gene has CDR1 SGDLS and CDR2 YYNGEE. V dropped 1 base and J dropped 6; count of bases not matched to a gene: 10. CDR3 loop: CASSVSSGRMGEQYF. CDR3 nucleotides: TGTGCCAGCAGCGTATCTAGCGGTCGGATGGGCGAGCAGTACTTC.

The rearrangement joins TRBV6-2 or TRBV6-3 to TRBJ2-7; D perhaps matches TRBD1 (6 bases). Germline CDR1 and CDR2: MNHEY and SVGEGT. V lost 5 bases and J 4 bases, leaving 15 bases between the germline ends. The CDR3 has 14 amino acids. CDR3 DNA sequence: TGTGCCAGCAGTGACCCGGGACACCTATACGAGCAGTACTTC. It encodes CASSDPGHLYEQYF.

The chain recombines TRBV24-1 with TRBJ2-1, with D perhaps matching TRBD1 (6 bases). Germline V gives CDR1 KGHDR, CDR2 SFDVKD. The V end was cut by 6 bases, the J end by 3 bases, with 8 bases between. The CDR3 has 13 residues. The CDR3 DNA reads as TGTGCCACCAGTCTAGGGGGCTACAATGAGCAGTTCTTC. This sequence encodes CATSLGGYNEQFF.

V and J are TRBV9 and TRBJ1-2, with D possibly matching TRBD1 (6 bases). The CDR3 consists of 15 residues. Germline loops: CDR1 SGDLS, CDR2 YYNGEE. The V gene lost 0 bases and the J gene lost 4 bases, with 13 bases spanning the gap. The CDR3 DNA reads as TGTGCCAGCAGCGTAGCTCCAGGACAGAGCTATGGCTACACCTTC. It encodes CASSVAPGQSYGYTF.

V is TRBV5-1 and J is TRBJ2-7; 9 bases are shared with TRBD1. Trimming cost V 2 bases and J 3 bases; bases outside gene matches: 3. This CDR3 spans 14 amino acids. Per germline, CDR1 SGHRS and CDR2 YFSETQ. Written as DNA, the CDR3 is TGCGCCAGCAGCTTAGCGGGACAGGGCTACGAGCAGTACTTC. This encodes CASSLAGQGYEQYF.

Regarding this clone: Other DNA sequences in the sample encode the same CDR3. For the CDR3, the DNA is TGCGCCAGCAGCTTGGATTCGGGTTCAGGAAACACCATATATTTT. It encodes CASSLDSGSGNTIYF. The chain carries TRBV5-1 and TRBJ1-3; D is unclear. Germline values: CDR1 SGHRS, CDR2 YFSETQ. The CDR3 consists of 15 residues. V shed 0 bases and J shed 4 bases, with 11 bases lying between them. Full variable domain (remainder filled in from reference TRBV5-1 and TRBJ1-3): KAGVTQTPRYLIKTRGQQVTLSCSPISGHRSVSWYQQTPGQGLQFLFEYFSETQRNKGNFPGRFSGRQFSNSRSEMNVSTLELGDSALYLCASSLDSGSGNTIYFGEGSWLTVV.

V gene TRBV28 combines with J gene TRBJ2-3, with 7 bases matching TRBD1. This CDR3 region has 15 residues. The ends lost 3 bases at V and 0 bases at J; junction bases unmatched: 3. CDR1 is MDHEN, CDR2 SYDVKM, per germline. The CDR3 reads CASSFGTESTDTQYF. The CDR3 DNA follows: TGTGCCAGCAGTTTCGGGACAGAAAGCACAGATACGCAGTATTTT. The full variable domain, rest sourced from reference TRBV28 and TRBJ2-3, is DVKVTQSSRYLVKRTGEKVFLECVQDMDHENMFWYRQDPGLGLRLIYFSYDVKMKEKGDIPEGYSVSREKKERFSLILESASTNQTSMYLCASSFGTESTDTQYFGPGTRLTVL.

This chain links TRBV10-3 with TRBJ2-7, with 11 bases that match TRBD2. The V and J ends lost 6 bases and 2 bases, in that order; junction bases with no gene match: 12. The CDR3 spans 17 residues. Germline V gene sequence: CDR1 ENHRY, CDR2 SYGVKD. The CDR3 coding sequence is TGTGCCATCAGCGAGCCTACTAGCGGGAGTCCAGCCTACGAGCAGTACTTC. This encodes CAISEPTSGSPAYEQYF.

In DNA, the CDR3 is TGTGCCAGCAGCTTAGACGGTGCAACTAATGAAAAACTGTTTTTT. Its protein is CASSLDGATNEKLFF. The chain employs TRBV7-9 and TRBJ1-4; D remains ambiguous. The CDR3 is made up of 15 amino acids. V lost 1 base and J 0 bases, leaving 6 bases between the germline ends. Germline lookup yields CDR1 SEHNR and CDR2 FQNEAQ (reference sequence). Looking up the rest from reference TRBV7-9 and TRBJ1-4 gives the full variable domain: DTGVSQNPRHKITKRGQNVTFRCDPISEHNRLYWYRQTLGQGPEFLTYFQNEAQLEKSRLLSDRFSAERPKGSFSTLEIQRTEQGDSAMYLCASSLDGATNEKLFFGSGTQLSVL.

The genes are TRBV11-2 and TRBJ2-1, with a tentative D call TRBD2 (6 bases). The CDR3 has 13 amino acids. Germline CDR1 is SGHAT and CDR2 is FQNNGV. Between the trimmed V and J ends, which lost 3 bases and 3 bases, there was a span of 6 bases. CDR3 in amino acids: CASSLTSYNEQFF. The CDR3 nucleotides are TGTGCCAGCAGCTTGACTAGCTACAATGAGCAGTTCTTC.

The CDR3 loop reads CASSLDGYYYEQYF. CDR3 sequence (DNA): TGTGCCAGCAGTCTCGACGGCTACTACTACGAGCAGTACTTC. The rearrangement joins TRBV27 to TRBJ2-7; unclear D gene. The V gene lost 5 bases and the J gene lost 3 bases, with 14 bases spanning the gap. Germline V gene sequence: CDR1 MNHEY, CDR2 SMNVEV (reference sequence). This CDR3 is 14 amino acids long.

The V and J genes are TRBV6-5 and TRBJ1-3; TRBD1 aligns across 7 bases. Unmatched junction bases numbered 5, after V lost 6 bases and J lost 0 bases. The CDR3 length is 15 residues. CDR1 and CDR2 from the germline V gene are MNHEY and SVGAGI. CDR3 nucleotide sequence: TGTGCCAGCAGCAGAACAGGGGACTCTGGAAACACCATATATTTT. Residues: CASSRTGDSGNTIYF.

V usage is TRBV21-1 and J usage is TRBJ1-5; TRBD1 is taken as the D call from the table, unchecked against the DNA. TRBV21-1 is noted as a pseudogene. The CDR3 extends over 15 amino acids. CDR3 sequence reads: CASSKPGQGNQPQHF. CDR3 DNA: TGTGCCAGCAGCAAACCGGGACAGGGGAATCAGCCCCAGCATTTT.

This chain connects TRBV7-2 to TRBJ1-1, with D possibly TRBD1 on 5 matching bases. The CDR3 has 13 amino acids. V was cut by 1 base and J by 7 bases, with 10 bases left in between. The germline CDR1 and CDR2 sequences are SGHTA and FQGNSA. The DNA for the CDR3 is TGTGCCAGCAGCTTAGGGGGGAGGCTTGAAGCTTTCTTT. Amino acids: CASSLGGRLEAFF.

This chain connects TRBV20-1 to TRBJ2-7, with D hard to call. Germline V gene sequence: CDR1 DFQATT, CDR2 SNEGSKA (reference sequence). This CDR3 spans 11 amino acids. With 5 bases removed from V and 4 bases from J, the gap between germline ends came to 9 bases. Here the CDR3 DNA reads TGCAGTGCTTATGACAAGTACGAGCAGTACTTC. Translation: CSAYDKYEQYF.

In DNA form, the CDR3 reads TGTGCCAGTAGTCGTCTAGCGGGGCGAACCTCGAGGGGAAAGAACTACGAGCAGTACTTC. It yields the protein CASSRLAGRTSRGKNYEQYF. The chain is built from TRBV19 and TRBJ2-7, with 9 bases identical to TRBD2. CDR1 is LNHDA and CDR2 is SQIVND in the germline V gene (reference sequence). J was trimmed by 3 bases and V by 5 bases; bases with no gene match: 23. The CDR3 covers 20 residues.

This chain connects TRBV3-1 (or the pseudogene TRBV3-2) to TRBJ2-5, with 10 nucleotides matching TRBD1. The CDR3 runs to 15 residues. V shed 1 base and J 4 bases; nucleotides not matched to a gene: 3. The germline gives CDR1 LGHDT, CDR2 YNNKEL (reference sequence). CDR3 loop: CASSQGGTGAETQYF. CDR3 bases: TGTGCCAGCAGCCAAGGGGGGACAGGGGCAGAGACCCAGTACTTC.

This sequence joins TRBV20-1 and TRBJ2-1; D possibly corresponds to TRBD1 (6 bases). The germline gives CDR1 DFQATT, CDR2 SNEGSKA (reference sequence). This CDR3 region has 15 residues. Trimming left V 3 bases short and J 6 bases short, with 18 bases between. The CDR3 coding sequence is TGCAGTGCTAGTAAGGGGGTCGAGAGAGGCAATGAGCAGTTCTTC. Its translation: CSASKGVERGNEQFF.

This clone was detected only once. CDR3 bases: TGTGCCAGCAGCTACGACAGGGGCGCGAACACTGAAGCTTTCTTT. Its protein is CASSYDRGANTEAFF. The genes are TRBV7-3 and TRBJ1-1; 8 bases align to TRBD1. V trimming: 4 bases; J trimming: 1 base; junction bases outside the gene matches: 5. The CDR3 is 15 residues long. Germline V CDR1 and CDR2: SGHTA, FQGTGA. Full variable domain (rest looked up from reference TRBV7-3 and TRBJ1-1): GAGVSQTPSNKVTEKGKYVELRCDPISGHTALYWYRQSLGQGPEFLIYFQGTGAADDSGLPNDRFFAVRPEGSVSTLKIQRTERGDSAVYLCASSYDRGANTEAFFGQGTRLTVV.

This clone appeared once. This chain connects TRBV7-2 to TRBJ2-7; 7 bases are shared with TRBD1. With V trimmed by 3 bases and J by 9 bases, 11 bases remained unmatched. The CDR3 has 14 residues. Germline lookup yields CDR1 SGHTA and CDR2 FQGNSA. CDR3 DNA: TGTGCCAGCAGCTTGCCGGGACAGATCTCGGGGCAGTACTTC. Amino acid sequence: CASSLPGQISGQYF.

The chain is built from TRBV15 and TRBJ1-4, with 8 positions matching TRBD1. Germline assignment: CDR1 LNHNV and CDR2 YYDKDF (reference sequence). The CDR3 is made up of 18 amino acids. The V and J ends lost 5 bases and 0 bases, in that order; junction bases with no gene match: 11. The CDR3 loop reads CATSGGQGGPTTNEKLFF. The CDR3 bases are TGTGCCACCAGCGGCGGACAGGGCGGTCCAACAACTAATGAAAAACTGTTTTTT.

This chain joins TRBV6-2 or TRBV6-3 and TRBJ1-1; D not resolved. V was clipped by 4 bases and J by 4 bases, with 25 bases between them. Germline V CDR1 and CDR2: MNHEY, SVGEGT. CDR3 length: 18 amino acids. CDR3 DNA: TGTGCCAGCAGTTCCGTCGGATGGAGGGTAGGTGGAAGCACTGAAGCTTTCTTT. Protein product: CASSSVGWRVGGSTEAFF.

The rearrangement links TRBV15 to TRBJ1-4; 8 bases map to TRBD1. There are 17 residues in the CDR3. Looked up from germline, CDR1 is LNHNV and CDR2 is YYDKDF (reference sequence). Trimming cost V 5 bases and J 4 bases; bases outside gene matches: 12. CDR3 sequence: CATSAAPTGADNEKLFF. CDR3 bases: TGTGCCACCAGCGCCGCACCGACAGGGGCGGATAATGAAAAACTGTTTTTT.

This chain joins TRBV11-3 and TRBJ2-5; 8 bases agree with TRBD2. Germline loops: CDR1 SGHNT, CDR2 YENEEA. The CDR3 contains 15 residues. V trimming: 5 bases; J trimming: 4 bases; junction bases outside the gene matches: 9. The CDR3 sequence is CASSQGGAGGETQYF. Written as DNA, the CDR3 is TGTGCCAGCAGCCAAGGGGGGGCGGGAGGAGAGACCCAGTACTTC.

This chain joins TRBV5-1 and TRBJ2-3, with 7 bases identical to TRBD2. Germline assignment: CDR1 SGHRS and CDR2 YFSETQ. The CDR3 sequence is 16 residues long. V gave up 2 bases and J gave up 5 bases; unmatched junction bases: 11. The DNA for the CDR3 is TGCGCCAGCAGCTTATCGGGCCTGTGGGGGGGAGATACGCAGTATTTT. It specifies CASSLSGLWGGDTQYF.

CDR3 in amino acids: CASSLSGGPNYGYTF. DNA of the CDR3: TGTGCCAGCAGTTTATCGGGGGGGCCGAACTATGGCTACACCTTC. V gene TRBV28 combines with J gene TRBJ1-2, with D maybe TRBD1 (6 bases). CDR1 MDHEN and CDR2 SYDVKM come from the germline V gene. Trimming removed 1 base at V and 2 bases at J, with 11 bases between. This CDR3 is 15 amino acids long.

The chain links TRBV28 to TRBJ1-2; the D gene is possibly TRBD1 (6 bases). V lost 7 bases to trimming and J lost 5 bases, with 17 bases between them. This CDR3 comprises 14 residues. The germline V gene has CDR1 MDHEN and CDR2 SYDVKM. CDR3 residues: CASTFGTYLYGYTF. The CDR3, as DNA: TGTGCCAGCACCTTCGGGACATACCTATATGGCTACACCTTC.